This T cell receptor (beta chain) came from a study of radiotherapy plus CTLA-4 blockade in lung cancer. At the level of the study: 15% to 20% of patients responded objectively, and roughly 30% achieved disease control.

The repertoire was sequenced with immunoSEQ multiplex PCR; TCRdb's copy has only in-frame clones and lacks some. The repertoire holds some 51,000 clones, with roughly 77% as singletons. Germline values: CDR1 SEHNR, CDR2 FQNEAQ (reference sequence). V lost 8 bases and J 6 bases, leaving 14 bases between the germline ends. This CDR3 has 12 residues. The receptor was isolated from a human donor with non-small cell lung cancer who had a complete response to radiotherapy plus ipilimumab. The material sequenced was peripheral blood, taken from a patient treated with radiotherapy plus ipilimumab. The chain is built from TRBV7-9 and TRBJ2-7; D perhaps matches TRBD2 (6 bases). The CDR3 coding sequence is TGTGCCAGCTCCGGACGGGGGACCGAGCAGTACTTC. Its translation is CASSGRGTEQYF.